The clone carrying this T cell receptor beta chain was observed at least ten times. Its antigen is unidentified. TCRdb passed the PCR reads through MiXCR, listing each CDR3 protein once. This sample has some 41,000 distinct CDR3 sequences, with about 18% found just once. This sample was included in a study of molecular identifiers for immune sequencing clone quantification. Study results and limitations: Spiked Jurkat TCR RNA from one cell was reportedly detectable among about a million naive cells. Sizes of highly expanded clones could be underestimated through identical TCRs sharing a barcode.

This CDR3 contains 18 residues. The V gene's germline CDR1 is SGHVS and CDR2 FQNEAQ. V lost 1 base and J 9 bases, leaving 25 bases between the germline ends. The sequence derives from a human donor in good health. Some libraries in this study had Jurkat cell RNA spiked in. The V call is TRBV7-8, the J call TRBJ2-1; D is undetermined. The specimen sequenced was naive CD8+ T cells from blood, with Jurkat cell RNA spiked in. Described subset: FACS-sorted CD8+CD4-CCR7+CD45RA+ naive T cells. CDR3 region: CASSLEWEVVGKDLEQFF. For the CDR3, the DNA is TGTGCCAGCAGCTTAGAGTGGGAAGTAGTGGGGAAGGACCTTGAGCAGTTCTTC.